This T cell receptor (beta chain) is from a study of human CD8 memory T cell subsets. CDR3 length: 15 residues. Germline loops: CDR1 SGHKS, CDR2 YYEKEE (reference sequence). Points on this clonotype: Its antigen is still unknown.

RNA originated from duplicate vials containing some 150,000 sorted CD8+ T cells per subset. Overall study findings and caveats: This study sequenced only the T cell receptor beta chains and no others.

UMI-labeled 5' RACE yielded the TCR beta libraries. No DNA is given; TCRdb re-called the 5' RACE reads and lists each CDR3 protein once. Its clone listing holds roughly 5,000 distinct CDR3 sequences. This TCR was sampled from a human donor in good health. The specimen sequenced was CD8+ effector memory T cells (TEM) sorted from PBMCs. This sample's subset: effector memory CD8 T cells, CCR7- CD45RO+ CD95+. The chain joins TRBV5-5 to TRBJ2-1; absent DNA, TCRdb's TRBD1 call cannot be checked. The CDR3 sequence: CASSLVPGVNNEQFF.